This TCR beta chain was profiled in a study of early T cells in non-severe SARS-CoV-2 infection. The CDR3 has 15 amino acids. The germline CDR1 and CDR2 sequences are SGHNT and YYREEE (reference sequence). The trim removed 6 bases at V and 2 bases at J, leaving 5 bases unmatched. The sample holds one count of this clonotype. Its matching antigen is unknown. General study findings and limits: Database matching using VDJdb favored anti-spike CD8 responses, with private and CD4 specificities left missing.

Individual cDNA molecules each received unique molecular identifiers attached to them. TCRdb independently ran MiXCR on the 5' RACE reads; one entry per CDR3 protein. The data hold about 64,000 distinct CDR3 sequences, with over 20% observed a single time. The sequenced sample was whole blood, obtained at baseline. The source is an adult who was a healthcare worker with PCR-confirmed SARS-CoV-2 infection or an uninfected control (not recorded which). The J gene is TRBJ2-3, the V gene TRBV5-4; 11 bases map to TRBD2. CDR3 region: CASTPSGGSTDTQYF. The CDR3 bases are TGTGCCAGCACCCCTAGCGGGGGGTCCACAGATACGCAGTATTTT.